This is a list of T cell receptor beta chains from one sample in a study of neurological immune-mediated disorders. MiXCR, run by TCRdb on the 5' RACE reads, gives a single entry per CDR3 protein. The sample records tens of thousands of distinct CDR3 sequences, approximately 4% being singletons. Sequenced material: PBMCs. These receptors were obtained from a woman in her 50s with multiple sclerosis. CDR3s include the opening cysteine and the closing phenylalanine or tryptophan. The order of the fields is V gene, J gene, CDR3 protein.

>TRBV12-3/TRBV12-4|TRBJ1-1
CASSSYGSRETEAFF
>TRBV20-1|TRBJ2-7
CSASKVDSSYEQYF
>TRBV20-1|TRBJ1-6
CSAAQRRANNSPLHF
>TRBV20-1|TRBJ2-3
CSARQTVPDTQYF
>TRBV10-2|TRBJ1-6
CASTAGISYNSPLHF
>TRBV5-1|TRBJ1-2
CASRPPGAIYGYTF
>TRBV12-3/TRBV12-4|TRBJ2-5
CASKSILRQETQYF
>TRBV7-9|TRBJ2-5
CASSPGDLQETQYF
>TRBV12-3/TRBV12-4|TRBJ1-5
CASSGWGRGVGNQPQHF
>TRBV20-1|TRBJ1-1
CSASPHRTNTEAFF
>TRBV9|TRBJ2-7
CASSGLSGTSNEQYF
>TRBV3-1|TRBJ2-7
CASSPTTPGNSYEQYF
>TRBV20-1|TRBJ2-6
CSARDLGAGANVLTF
>TRBV20-1|TRBJ2-3
CSARDRVVDTQYF
>TRBV28|TRBJ2-7
CASSLRGQGSREQYF
>TRBV5-1|TRBJ2-7
CASSLVAGSSYEQYF
>TRBV4-1|TRBJ1-4
CASSPLGGALPFEKLFF
>TRBV6-1|TRBJ1-2
CASSETQNYGYTF
>TRBV5-1|TRBJ1-1
CASSWTGSPEAFF
>TRBV20-1|TRBJ1-3
CSARTASSGKNIYF
>TRBV7-2|TRBJ2-1
CASSPRGTYNEQFF
>TRBV7-9|TRBJ2-1
CASSLSGDEQFF